These 30 T cell receptor beta chains originate from one sample sequenced in a study of blood T cell repertoires in COVID-19. Sequencing was performed with immunoSEQ multiplex PCR; in TCRdb, only in-frame clones are kept and a portion is missing. The table records about 35,000 clones, more than 70% of them present only once. The sequencing input was peripheral blood. The receptors stem from a human donor in a cohort sampled during active COVID-19.

This chain connects TRBV6-2 or TRBV6-3 to TRBJ2-5; 7 bases agree with TRBD1. This CDR3 comprises 14 residues. J gave up 2 bases and V 4 bases, and 4 bases lay outside the gene matches. The germline V gene has CDR1 MNHEY and CDR2 SVGEGT. The CDR3 coding sequence is TGTGCCAGCAGTTCGTCGACAGGGCAAGAGACCCAGTACTTC. Translating gives CASSSSTGQETQYF.

V is TRBV5-4 and J is TRBJ1-6, with D uncertain. V gave up 0 bases and J gave up 9 bases, with 16 bases separating them. The CDR3 sequence is 16 residues long. Germline CDR1 reads SGHNT; CDR2 reads YYREEE (reference sequence). The CDR3 sequence is CASSLGAQEFSSPLHF. DNA of the CDR3: TGTGCCAGCAGCTTGGGGGCCCAGGAATTTAGTTCACCCCTCCACTTT.

This chain uses TRBV7-2 with TRBJ2-3; 8 bases are shared with TRBD2. The germline V gene has CDR1 SGHTA and CDR2 FQGNSA. This CDR3 has 17 amino acids. V dropped 2 bases and J dropped 0; count of bases not matched to a gene: 7. DNA of the CDR3: TGTGCCAGCAGCTTACCTTGGCGGGGGGCCAGCACAGATACGCAGTATTTT. Protein: CASSLPWRGASTDTQYF.

The chain couples TRBV10-1 to TRBJ2-2; D is unclear. Trimming removed 0 bases from V and 4 bases from J, with 9 bases in between. Germline CDR1 WNHNN, CDR2 SYGVQD (reference sequence). This CDR3 is 15 amino acids long. The CDR3 region is CASSESQLGTGELFF. The CDR3 bases are TGCGCCAGCAGTGAGTCGCAGCTAGGCACCGGGGAGCTGTTTTTT.

V is TRBV19 and J is TRBJ2-7; TRBD1 agrees at 7 bases. CDR1 and CDR2 (germline): LNHDA, SQIVND (reference sequence). J was trimmed by 2 bases and V by 4 bases; bases with no gene match: 5. CDR3 length equals 14 residues. CDR3 nucleotides: TGTGCCAGTAGTACCCGACAGGGAACCTACGAGCAGTACTTC. Protein product: CASSTRQGTYEQYF.

The chain employs TRBV7-9 and TRBJ1-6; D uncertain. This CDR3 comprises 12 residues. Germline assignment: CDR1 SEHNR and CDR2 FQNEAQ (reference sequence). Trimming left V 5 bases short and J 8 bases short, with 7 bases between. This CDR3 reads CASSIADSPLHF. CDR3 nucleotides: TGTGCCAGCAGCATCGCGGATTCACCCCTCCACTTT. Using reference TRBV7-9 and TRBJ1-6 for the parts outside the CDR3, the full variable domain is DTGVSQNPRHKITKRGQNVTFRCDPISEHNRLYWYRQTLGQGPEFLTYFQNEAQLEKSRLLSDRFSAERPKGSFSTLEIQRTEQGDSAMYLCASSIADSPLHFGNGTRLTVT.

The gene calls are TRBV28 and TRBJ1-3; 8 bases fit TRBD1. From germline, CDR1 is MDHEN and CDR2 SYDVKM. V lost 3 bases and J lost 3; bases outside the gene matches: 4. The CDR3 covers 15 residues. CDR3 residues: CASSLDRVDGNTIYF. CDR3 nucleotide sequence: TGTGCCAGCAGTTTGGACAGGGTGGATGGAAACACCATATATTTT. Variable domain in full (rest from reference TRBV28 and TRBJ1-3): DVKVTQSSRYLVKRTGEKVFLECVQDMDHENMFWYRQDPGLGLRLIYFSYDVKMKEKGDIPEGYSVSREKKERFSLILESASTNQTSMYLCASSLDRVDGNTIYFGEGSWLTVV.

The genes are TRBV5-8 and TRBJ2-2; 7 positions agree with TRBD1. The CDR3 has 15 residues. V lost 2 bases to trimming and J lost 2 bases; unmatched junction nucleotides: 3. Germline loops: CDR1 SGHTS, CDR2 YDEGEE. This CDR3 reads CASSFRDRNTGELFF. In DNA form, the CDR3 reads TGTGCCAGCAGCTTCCGGGACAGAAACACCGGGGAGCTGTTTTTT.

V usage is TRBV7-2 and J usage is TRBJ2-1, with D maybe TRBD2 (5 bases). Per the germline V gene, CDR1 is SGHTA and CDR2 is FQGNSA. The CDR3 runs 15 residues. V dropped 0 bases and J dropped 8 bases, with 14 bases sitting between them. The CDR3 sequence is CASSLANEGFDEQFF. CDR3 in DNA: TGTGCCAGCAGCTTAGCTAATGAGGGATTCGATGAGCAGTTCTTC.

The CDR3 nucleotides read TGTGCCATCAGTGGTACACAGTCTGGAAACACCATATATTTT. Translation gives CAISGTQSGNTIYF. The J gene is TRBJ1-3, the V gene TRBV10-3; D is unclear. The V gene's germline CDR1 is ENHRY and CDR2 SYGVKD. The CDR3 contains 14 residues. Trimming removed 4 bases at V and 1 base at J, with 8 bases between.

This chain joins TRBV5-4 and TRBJ2-3, with a tentative D call TRBD1 (6 bases). Trimming took off 1 base at V and 0 bases at J, with 12 bases between the two ends. The germline gives CDR1 SGHNT, CDR2 YYREEE (reference sequence). This CDR3 is built from 16 residues. Here the CDR3 reads CASSLPGASSTDTQYF. CDR3 DNA sequence: TGTGCCAGCAGCTTGCCAGGGGCTTCAAGCACAGATACGCAGTATTTT.

The J gene is TRBJ1-1, the V gene TRBV5-1; TRBD1 agrees at 7 bases. There are 15 residues in the CDR3. V lost 0 bases and J lost 1; bases outside the gene matches: 3. CDR1 and CDR2 from the germline V gene are SGHRS and YFSETQ. The CDR3 protein is CASSLVGTANTEAFF. The CDR3 bases are TGCGCCAGCAGCTTGGTGGGGACAGCGAACACTGAAGCTTTCTTT.

V usage is TRBV6-2 or TRBV6-3 and J usage is TRBJ2-3; 7 bases are shared with TRBD2. Germline values: CDR1 MNHEY, CDR2 SVGEGT. V was clipped by 0 bases and J by 2 bases; unmatched bases: 2. CDR3 size: 15 residues. CDR3 sequence: CASSYSSGNTDTQYF. CDR3 DNA: TGTGCCAGCAGTTACTCGAGCGGGAACACAGATACGCAGTATTTT.

The chain is built from TRBV12-3 or TRBV12-4 and TRBJ1-1; D not resolved. Trimming pared 6 bases from V and 0 bases from J, leaving 8 bases between. The CDR3 extends over 13 amino acids. The CDR3 coding sequence is TGTGCCAGCAGGTCACAAGTGAACACTGAAGCTTTCTTT. Translating it yields CASRSQVNTEAFF.

This chain's CDR3 is CASSVGTGGLVNYGYTF. The CDR3 coding sequence is TGTGCCAGCAGTGTCGGGACAGGGGGTCTAGTTAACTATGGCTACACCTTC. The chain links TRBV28 to TRBJ1-2; 11 nucleotides match TRBD1. Germline values: CDR1 MDHEN, CDR2 SYDVKM. The CDR3 runs 17 residues. V trimming: 5 bases; J trimming: 1 base; junction bases outside the gene matches: 9.

V gene TRBV27 combines with J gene TRBJ1-2; 12 nucleotides agree with TRBD1. CDR3 length equals 20 residues. Germline trimming cut 4 bases from V and 4 bases from J; bases unmatched to any gene: 19. Germline V gene lookup returns CDR1 MNHEY and CDR2 SMNVEV (reference sequence). CDR3: CASSSLPGQGAEGLGYGYTF. CDR3 DNA sequence: TGTGCCAGCAGTTCTCTCCCGGGACAGGGGGCGGAAGGTCTTGGCTATGGCTACACCTTC.

This clone showed up just once. This chain connects TRBV10-3 to TRBJ2-1; 12 positions match TRBD2. The germline gives CDR1 ENHRY, CDR2 SYGVKD. The CDR3 is 14 amino acids. J gave up 10 bases and V 5 bases, and 6 bases lay outside the gene matches. CDR3 nucleotides: TGTGCCATCAGTTGGACTAGCGGGGCGGGAGAGCAGTTCTTC. This encodes CAISWTSGAGEQFF.

The chain links TRBV5-1 to TRBJ2-3, with 7 bases aligning to TRBD1. After removal of 4 bases from V and 0 bases from J, the junction contained 11 bases not matched to a gene. The CDR3 consists of 17 residues. CDR1 and CDR2 (germline): SGHRS, YFSETQ. CDR3 DNA sequence: TGCGCCAGCAGCACCCCCCAGGGGGTACCTAGCACAGATACGCAGTATTTT. Protein: CASSTPQGVPSTDTQYF.

The CDR3 spells CASSRDRSGQPQHF. The CDR3, as DNA: TGTGCCAGCAGCCGCGACAGGTCGGGCCAGCCCCAGCATTTT. The gene calls are TRBV7-3 and TRBJ1-5, with D perhaps matching TRBD1 (6 bases). Trimming pared 5 bases from V and 7 bases from J, leaving 15 bases between. The germline CDR1 and CDR2 sequences are SGHTA and FQGTGA. There are 14 residues in the CDR3.

The rearrangement uses TRBV4-3 and TRBJ1-5; D is unclear. V lost 1 base and J 2 bases, leaving 12 bases between the germline ends. The CDR3 contains 16 residues. Germline values: CDR1 LGHNA, CDR2 YSLEER. Written as DNA, the CDR3 is TGCGCCAGCAGCCAAGGAGGGCACGGGGGCAATCAGCCCCAGCATTTT. Protein: CASSQGGHGGNQPQHF.

V usage is TRBV2 and J usage is TRBJ1-6; D gene unclear. The CDR3 sequence is 15 residues long. Germline CDR1 and CDR2: SNHLY and FYNNEI. The ends were cut back, 5 bases at V and 7 bases at J, with 15 bases in the middle. CDR3 loop: CASSLSLPANSPLHF. The CDR3 DNA reads TGTGCCAGCAGTCTGTCTCTACCTGCGAATTCACCCCTCCACTTT.

The CDR3 DNA reads as TGTGCCACCAGCAGAGATCTCCGGACGGTAGCGGGGGCGAACACAGATACGCAGTATTTT. Amino acids: CATSRDLRTVAGANTDTQYF. The chain has TRBV15 and TRBJ2-3; 9 bases are a match to TRBD2. This CDR3 contains 20 residues. Looked up from germline, CDR1 is LNHNV and CDR2 is YYDKDF (reference sequence). V lost 0 bases and J lost 2; bases outside the gene matches: 15. Full variable domain (outside the CDR3, taken from reference TRBV15 and TRBJ2-3): DAMVIQNPRYQVTQFGKPVTLSCSQTLNHNVMYWYQQKSSQAPKLLFHYYDKDFNNEADTPDNFQSRRPNTSFCFLDIRSPGLGDTAMYLCATSRDLRTVAGANTDTQYFGPGTRLTVL.

The rearrangement joins TRBV7-8 to TRBJ1-1; 8 bases map to TRBD1. Germline CDR1 is SGHVS and CDR2 is FQNEAQ. The ends lost 2 bases at V and 1 base at J; junction bases unmatched: 3. CDR3 length equals 15 residues. This CDR3 is CASSLFGTGNTEAFF. In nucleotides, the CDR3 is TGTGCCAGCAGCTTATTCGGGACAGGGAACACTGAAGCTTTCTTT.

The chain joins TRBV10-3 to TRBJ2-2; 9 bases align to TRBD1. Germline CDR1 is ENHRY and CDR2 is SYGVKD. V lost 5 bases, J lost 4 bases, and 5 bases stayed unmatched. This CDR3 region has 15 residues. The CDR3 DNA reads as TGTGCCATCAGTTCCGGGACAGGGAGCACCGGGGAGCTGTTTTTT. Its translation is CAISSGTGSTGELFF.

The genes are TRBV5-4 and TRBJ2-1; weak D call: TRBD1 (6 bases). CDR3 size: 15 residues. The V end lost 4 bases, the J end lost 0 bases, and 11 bases lay between the germline ends. Germline V gene sequence: CDR1 SGHNT, CDR2 YYREEE (reference sequence). The CDR3 loop is CASSDFRGSYNEQFF. The CDR3 DNA follows: TGTGCCAGCAGCGATTTCAGGGGCTCCTACAATGAGCAGTTCTTC.

The chain joins TRBV5-1 to TRBJ1-2; D unclear. The germline CDR1 and CDR2 sequences are SGHRS and YFSETQ. This CDR3 spans 14 amino acids. V shed 0 bases and J shed 6 bases, with 12 bases lying between them. The CDR3 spells CASSLGRGEDGYTF. The CDR3 DNA sequence: TGCGCCAGCAGCTTGGGGAGAGGTGAGGATGGCTACACCTTC. Supplemented by reference TRBV5-1 and TRBJ1-2, the full variable domain reads KAGVTQTPRYLIKTRGQQVTLSCSPISGHRSVSWYQQTPGQGLQFLFEYFSETQRNKGNFPGRFSGRQFSNSRSEMNVSTLELGDSALYLCASSLGRGEDGYTFGSGTRLTVV.

The chain couples TRBV1 to TRBJ2-3; the D segment call TRBD2 is taken from the table without a DNA check. TRBV1 is a listed pseudogene. CDR3 size: 14 residues. CDR3 sequence (DNA): TGCACCAGCAGCCAAGAGAACTCCCCAGATACGCAGTATTTT. Translating gives CTSSQENSPDTQYF.

The chain links TRBV18 to TRBJ2-5; 7 nucleotides line up with TRBD1. Germline assignment: CDR1 KGHSH and CDR2 LQKENI. The J segment lost 7 bases and the V segment lost 6 bases, leaving 8 bases of the junction unmatched. The length of the CDR3 is 13 residues. Here the CDR3 reads CASSDRADPTQYF. DNA of the CDR3: TGTGCCAGCTCCGACAGGGCCGATCCGACCCAGTACTTC.

The chain employs TRBV24-1 and TRBJ1-1, with D tentatively TRBD1 (6 bases). V was shortened by 4 bases and J by 1 base, with 6 bases between the two germline ends. Germline V gives CDR1 KGHDR, CDR2 SFDVKD. The CDR3 is 13 residues long. The CDR3 DNA reads as TGTGCCACCAGTGAACAGGGGAACACTGAAGCTTTCTTT. Translation gives CATSEQGNTEAFF.

The chain carries TRBV7-2 and TRBJ2-1; TRBD2 might be the D (5 bases). Germline CDR1 SGHTA, CDR2 FQGNSA. Between the trimmed V and J ends, which lost 2 bases and 2 bases, there was a span of 10 bases. This CDR3 contains 15 residues. DNA for the CDR3: TGTGCCAGCAGCTTATCGGGAAGTACCTACAATGAGCAGTTCTTC. Protein: CASSLSGSTYNEQFF.